Listed below are T cell receptor beta chains from one sample, sequenced in a study of cytomegalovirus exposure and HLA in healthy donors. The repertoire was sequenced with immunoSEQ multiplex PCR; TCRdb's copy has only in-frame clones and lacks some. Found here are some 130,000 clones, 80% of them singletons; the top ten hold approximately 1%. What was sequenced was PBMCs. These receptors were obtained from a human donor in good health. Both conserved end residues are part of each CDR3. A D gene is named only where the DNA matches it firmly. The size field is filled for only some rows; it gives once, few, many or a size class.

j_gene: TRBJ2-3; d_gene: .; abundance: .; v_gene: TRBV7-7; len: 14; CDR3aa: CASSLDSGQGTQYF; CDR3nt: TGTGCTAGCAGCTTAGACTCAGGGCAAGGTACGCAGTATTTT
j_gene: TRBJ2-3; d_gene: .; abundance: once; v_gene: TRBV7-8; len: 20; CDR3aa: CASSPTAAGAASSSTDTQYF; CDR3nt: TGTGCCAGCAGCCCTACAGCCGCAGGGGCAGCGTCCTCTAGCACAGATACGCAGTATTTT
j_gene: TRBJ2-7; d_gene: .; abundance: .; v_gene: TRBV6-6; len: 13; CDR3aa: CASSYSLRDEQYF; CDR3nt: TGTGCCAGCAGTTACTCCCTTCGGGACGAGCAGTACTTC
j_gene: TRBJ2-1; d_gene: .; abundance: .; v_gene: TRBV27; len: 14; CDR3aa: CASSLLGAWDEQFF; CDR3nt: TGTGCCAGCAGTTTATTGGGGGCGTGGGATGAGCAGTTCTTC
j_gene: TRBJ2-3; d_gene: .; abundance: .; v_gene: TRBV11-2; len: 15; CDR3aa: CASSLDIGGMYTQYF; CDR3nt: TGTGCCAGCAGCTTAGATATCGGGGGAATGTATACGCAGTATTTT
j_gene: TRBJ1-2; d_gene: TRBD1; abundance: .; v_gene: TRBV19; len: 13; CDR3aa: CASRTGAYYGYTF; CDR3nt: TGTGCCAGCCGCACAGGGGCGTACTATGGCTACACCTTC
j_gene: TRBJ2-5; d_gene: TRBD2; abundance: once; v_gene: TRBV7-8; len: 16; CDR3aa: CASSRLAGEKGETQYF; CDR3nt: TGTGCCAGCAGCCGATTAGCGGGGGAGAAGGGAGAGACCCAGTACTTC
j_gene: TRBJ1-6; d_gene: TRBD1; abundance: .; v_gene: TRBV19; len: 13; CDR3aa: CAGSGGLHDPLHF; CDR3nt: TGTGCCGGTTCAGGGGGACTTCATGACCCCCTCCACTTT
j_gene: TRBJ1-2; d_gene: .; abundance: once; v_gene: TRBV5-1; len: 14; CDR3aa: CASSSGGRIYGYTF; CDR3nt: TGCGCCAGCAGCTCCGGCGGGCGGATCTATGGCTACACCTTC
j_gene: TRBJ1-2; d_gene: .; abundance: many; v_gene: TRBV9; len: 17; CDR3aa: CASSVAEGGAQLAGYTF; CDR3nt: TGTGCCAGCAGCGTAGCAGAGGGGGGGGCGCAACTAGCTGGCTACACCTTC